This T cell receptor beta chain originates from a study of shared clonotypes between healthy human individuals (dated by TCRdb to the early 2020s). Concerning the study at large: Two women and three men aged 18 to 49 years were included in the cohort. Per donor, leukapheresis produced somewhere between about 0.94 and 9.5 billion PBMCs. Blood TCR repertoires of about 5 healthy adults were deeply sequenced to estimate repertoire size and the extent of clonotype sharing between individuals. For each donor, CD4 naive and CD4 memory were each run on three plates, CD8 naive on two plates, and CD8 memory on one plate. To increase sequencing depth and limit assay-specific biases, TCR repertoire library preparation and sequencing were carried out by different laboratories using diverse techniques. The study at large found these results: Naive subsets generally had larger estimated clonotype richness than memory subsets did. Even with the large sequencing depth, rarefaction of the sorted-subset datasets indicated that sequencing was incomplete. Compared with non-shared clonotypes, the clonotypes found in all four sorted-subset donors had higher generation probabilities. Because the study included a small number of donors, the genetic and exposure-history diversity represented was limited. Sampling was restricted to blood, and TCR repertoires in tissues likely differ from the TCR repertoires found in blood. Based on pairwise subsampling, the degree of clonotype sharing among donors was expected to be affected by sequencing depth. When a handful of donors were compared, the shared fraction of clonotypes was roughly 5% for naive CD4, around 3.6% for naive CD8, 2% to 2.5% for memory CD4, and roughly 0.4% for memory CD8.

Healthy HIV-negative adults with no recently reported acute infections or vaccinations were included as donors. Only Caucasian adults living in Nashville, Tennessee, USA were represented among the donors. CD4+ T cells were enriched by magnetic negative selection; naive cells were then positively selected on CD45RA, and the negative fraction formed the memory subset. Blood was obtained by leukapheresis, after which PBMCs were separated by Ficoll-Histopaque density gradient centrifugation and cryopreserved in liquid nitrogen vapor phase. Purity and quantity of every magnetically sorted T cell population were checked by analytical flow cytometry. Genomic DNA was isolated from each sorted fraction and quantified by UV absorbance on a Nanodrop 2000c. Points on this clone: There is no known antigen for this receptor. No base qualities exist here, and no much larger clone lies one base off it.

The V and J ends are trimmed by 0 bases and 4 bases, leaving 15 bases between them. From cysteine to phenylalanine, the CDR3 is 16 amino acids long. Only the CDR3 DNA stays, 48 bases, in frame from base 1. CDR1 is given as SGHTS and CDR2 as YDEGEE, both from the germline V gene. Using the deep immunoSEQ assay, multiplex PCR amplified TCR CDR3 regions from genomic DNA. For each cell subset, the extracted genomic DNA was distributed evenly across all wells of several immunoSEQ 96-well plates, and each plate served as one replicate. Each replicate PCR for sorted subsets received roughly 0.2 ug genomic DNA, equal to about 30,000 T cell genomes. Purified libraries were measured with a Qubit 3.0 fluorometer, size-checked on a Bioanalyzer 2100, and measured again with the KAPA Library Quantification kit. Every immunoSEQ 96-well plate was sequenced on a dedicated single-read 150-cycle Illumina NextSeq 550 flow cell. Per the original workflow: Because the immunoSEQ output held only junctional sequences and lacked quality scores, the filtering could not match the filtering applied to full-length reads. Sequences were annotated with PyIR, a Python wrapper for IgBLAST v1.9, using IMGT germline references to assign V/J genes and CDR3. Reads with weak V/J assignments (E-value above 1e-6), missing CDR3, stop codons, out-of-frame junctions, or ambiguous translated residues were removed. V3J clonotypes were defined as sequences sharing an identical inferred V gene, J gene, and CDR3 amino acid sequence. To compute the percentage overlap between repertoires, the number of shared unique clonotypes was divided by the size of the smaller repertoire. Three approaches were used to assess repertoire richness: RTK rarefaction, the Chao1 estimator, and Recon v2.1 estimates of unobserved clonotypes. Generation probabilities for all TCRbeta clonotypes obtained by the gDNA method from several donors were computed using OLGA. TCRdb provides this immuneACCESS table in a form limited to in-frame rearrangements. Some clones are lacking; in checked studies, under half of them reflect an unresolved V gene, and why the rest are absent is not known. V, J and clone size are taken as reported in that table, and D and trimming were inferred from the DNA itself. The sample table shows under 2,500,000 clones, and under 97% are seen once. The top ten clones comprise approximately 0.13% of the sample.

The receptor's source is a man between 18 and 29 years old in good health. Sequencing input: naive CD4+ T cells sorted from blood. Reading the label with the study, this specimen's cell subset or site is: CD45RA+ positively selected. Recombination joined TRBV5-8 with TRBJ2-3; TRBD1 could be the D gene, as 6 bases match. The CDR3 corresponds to CASSLGWDKKSDTQYF. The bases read TGTGCCAGCAGCTTGGGTTGGGACAAAAAATCAGATACGCAGTATTTT.